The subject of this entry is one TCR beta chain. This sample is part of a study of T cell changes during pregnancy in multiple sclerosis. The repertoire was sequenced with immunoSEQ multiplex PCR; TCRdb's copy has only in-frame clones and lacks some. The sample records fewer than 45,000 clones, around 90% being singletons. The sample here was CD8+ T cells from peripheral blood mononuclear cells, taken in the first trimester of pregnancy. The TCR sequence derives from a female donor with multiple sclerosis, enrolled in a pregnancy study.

Written as DNA, the CDR3 is TGCAGCGTTGAGGTGCAGGACTACGAGCAGTACTTC. This sequence encodes CSVEVQDYEQYF. The chain combines TRBV29-1 with TRBJ2-7; D unresolved. This CDR3 is 12 amino acids long. Per the germline V gene, CDR1 is SQVTM and CDR2 is ANQGSEA. Deletions cut 3 bases from V and 3 bases from J, with 9 bases between.